This note documents a single TCR beta chain sequence. This specimen comes from a study of identifying expanded T cells in peripheral blood. The V end was cut by 1 base, the J end by 4 bases, with 14 bases between. The germline V gene has CDR1 SGHRS and CDR2 YFSETQ. The CDR3 is 15 amino acids. Data came from immunoSEQ multiplex PCR; TCRdb stores just in-frame clones and leaves some out. This table holds 50,000 to 75,000 clones, 70% to 90% found once. Sequenced input: blood. This TCR was recovered from a person aged 18-70 years in good health. This chain links TRBV5-1 with TRBJ2-5, with D perhaps matching TRBD2 (6 bases). CDR3 protein: CASSLNTGDAETQYF. The CDR3 region has the DNA TGCGCCAGCAGCTTGAATACGGGGGACGCAGAGACCCAGTACTTC.